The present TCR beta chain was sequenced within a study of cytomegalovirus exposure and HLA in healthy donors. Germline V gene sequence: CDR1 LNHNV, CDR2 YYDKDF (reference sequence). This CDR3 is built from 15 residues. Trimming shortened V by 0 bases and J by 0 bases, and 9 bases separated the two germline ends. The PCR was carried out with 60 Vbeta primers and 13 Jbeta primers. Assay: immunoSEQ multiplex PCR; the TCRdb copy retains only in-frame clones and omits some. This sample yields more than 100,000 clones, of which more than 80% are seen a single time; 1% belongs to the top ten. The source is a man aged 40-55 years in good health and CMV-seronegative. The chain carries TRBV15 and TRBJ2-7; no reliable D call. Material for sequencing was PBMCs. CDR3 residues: CATSREVGSSYEQYF. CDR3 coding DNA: TGTGCCACCAGCAGAGAGGTGGGCTCCTCCTACGAGCAGTACTTC. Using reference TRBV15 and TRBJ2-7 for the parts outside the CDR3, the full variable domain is DAMVIQNPRYQVTQFGKPVTLSCSQTLNHNVMYWYQQKSSQAPKLLFHYYDKDFNNEADTPDNFQSRRPNTSFCFLDIRSPGLGDTAMYLCATSREVGSSYEQYFGPGTRLTVT.